The present entry profiles one TCR beta chain with its context. This clone may be a read error of a much larger clone one base away. V was shortened by 8 bases and J by 2 bases, with 15 bases between the two germline ends. Per germline, CDR1 MNHEY and CDR2 SVGAGI. The CDR3 is 14 amino acids. Then a second PCR, running about 6 to 11 cycles, was carried out with a sample-barcoded 5' primer and a J-beta primer mix. TCRdb re-analysed the 5' RACE reads in MiXCR, keeping a single row per CDR3 protein. Of roughly 640,000 distinct CDR3 sequences detected, 25% to 30% appear once; the ten largest clones hold about 15%. This sample stems from a study of blood T cells in healthy people across ages.

The V gene is TRBV6-5, the J gene TRBJ1-2; tentatively, D is TRBD1 (6 bases). The sequence was obtained from a woman of 80 years or more in good health. The sequenced material came from blood. The CDR3 loop is CASGSLTGNYGYTF. In nucleotides, the CDR3 is TGTGCCAGCGGTTCTTTAACAGGGAACTATGGCTACACCTTC.